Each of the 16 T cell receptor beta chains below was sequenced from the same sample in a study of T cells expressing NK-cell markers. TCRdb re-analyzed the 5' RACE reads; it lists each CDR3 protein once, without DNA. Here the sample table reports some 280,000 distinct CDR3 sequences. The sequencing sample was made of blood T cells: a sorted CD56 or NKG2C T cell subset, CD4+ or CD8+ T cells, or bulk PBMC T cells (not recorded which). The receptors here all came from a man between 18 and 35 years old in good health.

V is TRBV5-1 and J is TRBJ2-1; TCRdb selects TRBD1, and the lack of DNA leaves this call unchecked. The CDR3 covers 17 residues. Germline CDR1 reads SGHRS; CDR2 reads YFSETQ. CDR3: CASSLVLAAGVYNEQFF.

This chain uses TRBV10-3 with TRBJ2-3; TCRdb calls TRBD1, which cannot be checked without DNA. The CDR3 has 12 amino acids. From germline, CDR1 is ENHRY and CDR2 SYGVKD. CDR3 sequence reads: CAGAGATDTQYF.

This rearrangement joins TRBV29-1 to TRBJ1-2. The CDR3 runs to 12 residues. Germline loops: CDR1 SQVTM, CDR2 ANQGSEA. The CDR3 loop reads CSVGEGSYGYTF.

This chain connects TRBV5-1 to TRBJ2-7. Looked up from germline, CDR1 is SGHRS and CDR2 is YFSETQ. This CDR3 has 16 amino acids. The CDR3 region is CASSLEGQGNHYEQYF.

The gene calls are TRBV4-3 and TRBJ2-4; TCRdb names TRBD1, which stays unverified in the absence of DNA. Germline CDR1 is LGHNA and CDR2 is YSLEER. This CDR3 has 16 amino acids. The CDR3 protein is CASSQDFGTGVNIQYF.

CDR3 sequence: CASSRTYSGVGSNEQFF. The chain uses TRBV28 and TRBJ2-1; TCRdb picks TRBD2, but there is no DNA to check that call. This CDR3 spans 17 amino acids. The germline V gene encodes CDR1 MDHEN and CDR2 SYDVKM.

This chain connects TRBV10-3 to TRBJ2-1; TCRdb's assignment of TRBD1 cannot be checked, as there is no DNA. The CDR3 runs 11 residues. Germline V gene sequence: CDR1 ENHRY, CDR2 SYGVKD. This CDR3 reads CAISEGGAEFF.

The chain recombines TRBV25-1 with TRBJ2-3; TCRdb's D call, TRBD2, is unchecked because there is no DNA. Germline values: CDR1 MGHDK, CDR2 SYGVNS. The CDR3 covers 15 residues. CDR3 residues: CASSELAGPTDTQYF.

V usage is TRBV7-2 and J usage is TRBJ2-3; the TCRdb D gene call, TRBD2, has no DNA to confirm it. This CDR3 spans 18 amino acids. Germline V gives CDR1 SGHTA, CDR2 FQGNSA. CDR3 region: CASSFAPLSGRKTDTQYF.

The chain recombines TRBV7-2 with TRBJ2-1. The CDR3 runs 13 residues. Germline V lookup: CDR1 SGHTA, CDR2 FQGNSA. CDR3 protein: CASSLAPSAEQFF.

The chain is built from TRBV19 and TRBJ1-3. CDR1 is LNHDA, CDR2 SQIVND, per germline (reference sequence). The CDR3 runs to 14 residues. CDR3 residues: CASSMVGSGNTIYF.

The CDR3 region is CAIRFMNYGYTF. The chain is built from TRBV12-3 or TRBV12-4 and TRBJ1-2. CDR3 length: 12 amino acids.

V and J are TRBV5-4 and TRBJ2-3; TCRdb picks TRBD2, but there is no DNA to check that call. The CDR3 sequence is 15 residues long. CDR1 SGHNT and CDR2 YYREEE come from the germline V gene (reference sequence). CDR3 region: CASSQRGGRSDTQYF.

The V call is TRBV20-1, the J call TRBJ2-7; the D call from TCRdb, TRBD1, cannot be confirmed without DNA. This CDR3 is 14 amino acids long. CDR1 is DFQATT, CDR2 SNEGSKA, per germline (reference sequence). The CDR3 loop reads CSAGDGTAEYEQYF.

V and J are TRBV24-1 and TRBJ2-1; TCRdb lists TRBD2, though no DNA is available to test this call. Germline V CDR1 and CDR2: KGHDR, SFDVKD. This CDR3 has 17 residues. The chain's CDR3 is CATSDPGPGLGNNEQFF.

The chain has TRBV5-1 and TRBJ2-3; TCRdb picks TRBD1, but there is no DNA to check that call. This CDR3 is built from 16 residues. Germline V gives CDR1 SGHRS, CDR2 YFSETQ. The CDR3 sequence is CASSSAGDLRTDTQYF.